The clone carrying this T cell receptor (beta chain) appeared a few times. V lost 2 bases and J lost 4, with 6 bases in between. CDR1 and CDR2 from the germline V gene are GTSNPN and SVGIG (reference sequence). CDR3 length: 12 amino acids. The sample belongs to a study of blood T cell repertoires in COVID-19. Study-level background: Sites across the United States, Italy and Spain contributed samples from acute and convalescent COVID-19. PBMCs, B-cell-depleted T cells, or T cells were the source of the cDNA or gDNA that made up the material.

Original processing methods: Amplification of reference gene primers was used by the study to estimate nucleated cell counts. Libraries were prepared by immunoSEQ multiplex PCR; TCRdb keeps only in-frame clonotypes and omits some of them. V and J calls and clone size come straight from that table; D and trimming were deduced from the DNA. The table has about 150,000 clones, approximately 80% seen once; the top ten hold 0.45% to 0.6%. This TCR derives from a man aged 60 to 69 with acute or convalescent COVID-19. The sample taken for sequencing was peripheral blood. The chain combines TRBV30 with TRBJ1-5; D gene unclear. The CDR3 sequence is CAWSRLNQPQHF. The DNA for the CDR3 is TGTGCCTGGAGTCGGTTGAATCAGCCCCAGCATTTT. Using reference TRBV30 and TRBJ1-5 for the parts outside the CDR3, the full variable domain is SQTIHQWPATLVQPVGSPLSLECTVEGTSNPNLYWYRQAAGRGLQLLFYSVGIGQISSEVPQNLSASRPQDRQFILSSKKLLLSDSGFYLCAWSRLNQPQHFGDGTRLSIL.